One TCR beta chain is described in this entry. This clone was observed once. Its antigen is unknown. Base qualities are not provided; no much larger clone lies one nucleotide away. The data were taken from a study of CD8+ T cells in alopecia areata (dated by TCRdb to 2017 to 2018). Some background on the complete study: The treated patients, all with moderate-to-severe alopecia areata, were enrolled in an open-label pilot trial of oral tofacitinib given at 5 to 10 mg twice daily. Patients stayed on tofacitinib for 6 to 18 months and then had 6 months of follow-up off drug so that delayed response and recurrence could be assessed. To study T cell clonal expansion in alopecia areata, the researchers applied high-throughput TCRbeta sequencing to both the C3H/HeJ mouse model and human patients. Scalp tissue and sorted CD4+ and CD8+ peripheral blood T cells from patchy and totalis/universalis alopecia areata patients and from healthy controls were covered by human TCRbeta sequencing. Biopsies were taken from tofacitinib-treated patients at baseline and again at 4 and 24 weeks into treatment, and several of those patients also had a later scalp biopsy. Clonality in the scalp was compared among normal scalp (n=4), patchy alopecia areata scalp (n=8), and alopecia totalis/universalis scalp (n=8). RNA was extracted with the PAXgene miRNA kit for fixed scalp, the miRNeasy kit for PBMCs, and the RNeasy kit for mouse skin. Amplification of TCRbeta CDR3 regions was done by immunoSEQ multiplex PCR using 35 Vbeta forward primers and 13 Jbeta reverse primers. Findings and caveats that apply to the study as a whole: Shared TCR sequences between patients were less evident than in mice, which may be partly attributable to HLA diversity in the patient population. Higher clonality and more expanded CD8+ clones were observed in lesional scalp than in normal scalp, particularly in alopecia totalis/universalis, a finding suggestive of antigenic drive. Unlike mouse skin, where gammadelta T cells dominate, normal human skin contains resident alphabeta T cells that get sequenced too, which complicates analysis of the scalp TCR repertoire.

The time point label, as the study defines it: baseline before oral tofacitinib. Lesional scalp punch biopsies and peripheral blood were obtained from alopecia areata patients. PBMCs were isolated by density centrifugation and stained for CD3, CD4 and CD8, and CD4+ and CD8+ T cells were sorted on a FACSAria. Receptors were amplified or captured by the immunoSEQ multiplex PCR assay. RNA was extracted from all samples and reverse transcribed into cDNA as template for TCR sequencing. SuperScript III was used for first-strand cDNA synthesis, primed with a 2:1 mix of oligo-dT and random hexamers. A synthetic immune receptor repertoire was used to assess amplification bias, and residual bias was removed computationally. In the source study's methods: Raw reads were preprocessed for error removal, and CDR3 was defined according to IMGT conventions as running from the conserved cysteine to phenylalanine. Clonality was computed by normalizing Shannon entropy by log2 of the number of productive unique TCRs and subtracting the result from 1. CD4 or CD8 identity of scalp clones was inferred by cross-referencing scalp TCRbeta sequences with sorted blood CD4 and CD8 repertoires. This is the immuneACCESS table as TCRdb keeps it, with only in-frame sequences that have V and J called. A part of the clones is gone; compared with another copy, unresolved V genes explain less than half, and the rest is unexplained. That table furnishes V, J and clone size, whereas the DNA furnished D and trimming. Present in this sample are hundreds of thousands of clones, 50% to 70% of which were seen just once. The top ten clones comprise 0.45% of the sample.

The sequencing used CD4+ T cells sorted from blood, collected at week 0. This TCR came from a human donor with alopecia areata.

The CDR3 protein: CASRWQTNTEAFF. The nucleotides are TGTGCCAGCAGGTGGCAGACCAACACTGAAGCTTTCTTT. The V and J genes are TRBV2 and TRBJ1-1; no confident D gene assignment can be made. The cysteine opens and the phenylalanine closes a CDR3 of 13 amino acids. Only the CDR3 DNA is retained, 39 bases long and in frame from the first base. CDR1 and CDR2 are read off the germline V gene as SNHLY and FYNNEI. V is pared back by 6 bases and J by 2 bases, with 10 bases lying between the germline termini.